One sample yielded the 26 T cell receptor beta chains listed below, sequenced in a study of cytomegalovirus exposure and HLA in healthy donors. Use of 60 Vbeta and 13 Jbeta primers characterized the PCR. This table comes from immunoSEQ multiplex PCR, and its TCRdb copy is limited to in-frame clones, with some not included. The sample yields nearly 110,000 clones, about two thirds seen once. The material sequenced was PBMCs. The receptors stem from a boy aged 5-17 years in good health and CMV-seronegative.

This chain connects TRBV5-5 to TRBJ2-3; D is unresolved. The CDR3 has 14 amino acids. V dropped 2 bases and J dropped 5 bases, with 12 bases sitting between them. Germline loops: CDR1 SGHKS, CDR2 YYEKEE (reference sequence). The CDR3: CASSFRTTGDTQYF. The CDR3 DNA reads as TGTGCCAGCAGCTTCCGCACAACGGGAGATACGCAGTATTTT.

The rearrangement joins TRBV6-5 to TRBJ1-4, with D unclear. Germline V gives CDR1 MNHEY, CDR2 SVGAGI. The CDR3 has 14 amino acids. The germline V and J ends were trimmed by 6 bases and 2 bases, with 10 bases remaining between them. CDR3 protein: CASSLSRTNEKLFF. As DNA, the CDR3 is TGTGCCAGCAGCCTCTCCCGGACTAATGAAAAACTGTTTTTT.

This clone was detected only a few times. This chain links TRBV4-1 with TRBJ1-4; D remains ambiguous. The V and J ends lost 3 bases and 8 bases respectively, with 7 bases between them. The CDR3 covers 12 residues. Germline lookup yields CDR1 MGHRA and CDR2 YSYEKL. CDR3 sequence: CASSHPREKLFF. The CDR3 nucleotides are TGCGCCAGCAGCCATCCCAGAGAAAAACTGTTTTTT.

This chain uses TRBV27 with TRBJ1-1, with TRBD1 identical over 8 bases. CDR1 and CDR2 (germline): MNHEY, SMNVEV (reference sequence). J was trimmed by 5 bases and V by 4 bases; bases with no gene match: 3. This CDR3 has 13 amino acids. CDR3: CASSYDRGTEAFF. The CDR3 nucleotides read TGTGCCAGCAGTTATGACAGGGGAACTGAAGCTTTCTTT.

This sequence joins TRBV20-1 and TRBJ1-1; weak D call: TRBD1 (5 bases). Trimming left V 3 bases short and J 5 bases short, with 7 bases between. The CDR3 covers 11 residues. CDR1 is DFQATT and CDR2 is SNEGSKA in the germline V gene (reference sequence). In nucleotides, the CDR3 is TGCAGTGCTAGGGGGGGGACTGAAGCTTTCTTT. As protein: CSARGGTEAFF.

The chain recombines TRBV7-9 with TRBJ2-7, with D possibly being TRBD2 (6 bases). Trimming took off 2 bases at V and 5 bases at J, with 13 bases between the two ends. Germline assignment: CDR1 SEHNR and CDR2 FQNEAQ (reference sequence). CDR3 length equals 14 residues. The CDR3 bases are TGTGCCAGCAGCTTATTAGACGGCGGGGACGAGCAGTACTTC. As protein: CASSLLDGGDEQYF.

The chain carries TRBV5-1 and TRBJ1-1; D not resolved. Looked up from germline, CDR1 is SGHRS and CDR2 is YFSETQ. CDR3 length: 14 residues. With 0 bases removed from V and 12 bases from J, the gap between germline ends came to 18 bases. The CDR3 sequence is CASSLAPLSGEPFF. CDR3 nucleotide sequence: TGCGCCAGCAGCTTGGCCCCTCTCTCCGGGGAGCCTTTCTTT.

The chain combines TRBV2 with TRBJ2-7, with 11 bases that match TRBD1. Germline-derived CDR1 and CDR2 are SNHLY and FYNNEI. The CDR3 loop spans 15 amino acids. J was trimmed by 0 bases and V by 4 bases; bases with no gene match: 2. CDR3 bases: TGTGCCAGCAGTGGGGACAGGGGGAACTCCTACGAGCAGTACTTC. Its protein product is CASSGDRGNSYEQYF.

CDR3 loop: CATSLTESSYEQYF. CDR3 DNA: TGTGCCACCAGTTTGACAGAGAGCTCCTACGAGCAGTACTTC. This sequence joins TRBV15 and TRBJ2-7; a possible D gene is TRBD1 (5 bases). This CDR3 contains 14 residues. The germline V and J ends were trimmed by 6 bases and 0 bases, with 12 bases remaining between them. Germline V CDR1 and CDR2: LNHNV, YYDKDF (reference sequence).

The chain links TRBV2 to TRBJ1-4; D is possibly TRBD1 (6 bases). V was shortened by 3 bases and J by 6 bases, with 14 bases between the two germline ends. Germline V CDR1 and CDR2: SNHLY, FYNNEI. The CDR3 runs to 15 residues. Written as DNA, the CDR3 is TGTGCCAGCAGTGATCCTGGGTCAGGGGATGAAAAACTGTTTTTT. Its protein product is CASSDPGSGDEKLFF.

This clone was picked up a small number of times. The V and J genes are TRBV28 and TRBJ2-2; 9 nucleotides line up with TRBD2. V trimming: 8 bases; J trimming: 7 bases; junction bases outside the gene matches: 8. There are 14 residues in the CDR3. The V gene's germline CDR1 is MDHEN and CDR2 SYDVKM. CDR3 coding DNA: TGTGCCAGCTTGAGTAGCGGGGGCGGCGGGGAGCTGTTTTTT. Protein: CASLSSGGGGELFF. Together with reference TRBV28 and TRBJ2-2, the CDR3 gives the full variable domain: DVKVTQSSRYLVKRTGEKVFLECVQDMDHENMFWYRQDPGLGLRLIYFSYDVKMKEKGDIPEGYSVSREKKERFSLILESASTNQTSMYLCASLSSGGGGELFFGEGSRLTVL.

The rearrangement joins TRBV7-2 to TRBJ2-2; TRBD2 matches at 7 bases. J lost 1 base, V lost 2 bases, and 4 bases had no gene match. CDR3 length: 16 amino acids. Looked up from germline, CDR1 is SGHTA and CDR2 is FQGNSA. The CDR3 DNA sequence: TGTGCCAGCAGCTTAAGCGGGACTCTGAACACCGGGGAGCTGTTTTTT. Translation: CASSLSGTLNTGELFF.

The J gene is TRBJ1-3, the V gene TRBV6-6; tentatively, D is TRBD1 (5 bases). V lost 2 bases and J 0 bases, leaving 8 bases between the germline ends. The CDR3 runs to 15 residues. Per germline, CDR1 MNHNY and CDR2 SVGAGI (reference sequence). CDR3 amino acids: CASSYDSRSGNTIYF. DNA for the CDR3: TGTGCCAGCAGTTACGACAGCCGCTCTGGAAACACCATATATTTT.

This rearrangement joins TRBV28 to TRBJ1-4; maybe TRBD1 (6 bases). The CDR3 contains 14 residues. Trimming took off 0 bases at V and 7 bases at J, with 9 bases between the two ends. The germline V gene encodes CDR1 MDHEN and CDR2 SYDVKM. CDR3 region: CASSLWGAVEKLFF. CDR3 coding DNA: TGTGCCAGCAGTTTATGGGGGGCGGTTGAAAAACTGTTTTTT.

For this clone: One end of the junction is discordant with germline, which a read error may explain. This sequence joins TRBV13 and TRBJ2-1, with a tentative D call TRBD2 (6 bases). This CDR3 is built from 15 residues. The germline V gene has CDR1 PRHDT and CDR2 FYEKMQ (reference sequence). The CDR3 protein is CVSSFPTGDFNEQFF. The CDR3 bases are TGTGTCAGCAGCTTCCCAACGGGGGACTTCAATGAGCAGTTCTTC.

This chain connects TRBV12-5 to TRBJ2-7, with TRBD2 matching 12 bases. CDR1 and CDR2 from the germline V gene are LGHNT and FRNRAP. The CDR3 length is 14 residues. After removal of 6 bases from V and 7 bases from J, the junction contained 7 bases not matched to a gene. The CDR3 DNA is TGTGCTAGTGGGAGGACTAGCGGGGCCGGAGAGCAGTACTTC. It codes for CASGRTSGAGEQYF.

The chain recombines TRBV6-5 with TRBJ2-5, with a weak D call TRBD2 (6 bases). CDR1 and CDR2 (germline): MNHEY, SVGAGI. The CDR3 is 14 residues long. Trimming shortened V by 5 bases and J by 2 bases, and 12 bases separated the two germline ends. The CDR3: CASSRWGEQETQYF. In DNA, the CDR3 is TGTGCCAGCAGTCGATGGGGGGAACAAGAGACCCAGTACTTC.

The chain has TRBV28 and TRBJ1-2, with D possibly being TRBD1 (5 bases). This CDR3 is 17 amino acids long. V was cut by 8 bases and J by 2 bases, with 24 bases left in between. Germline V gives CDR1 MDHEN, CDR2 SYDVKM. CDR3: CASAGGDGGFQNYGYTF. CDR3 bases: TGTGCCAGCGCTGGGGGGGACGGGGGATTTCAAAACTATGGCTACACCTTC.

The genes are TRBV5-6 and TRBJ2-3; 12 bases are shared with TRBD1. V shed 4 bases, J shed 5 bases, and the junction held 2 bases outside the gene matches. The CDR3 runs 14 residues. Germline V lookup: CDR1 SGHDT, CDR2 YYEEEE. The CDR3 here is CASSGDRGRDTQYF. The CDR3 DNA follows: TGTGCCAGCAGCGGGGACAGGGGGCGAGATACGCAGTATTTT. The full variable domain, in which reference TRBV5-6 and TRBJ2-3 provide the parts outside the CDR3, is DAGVTQSPTHLIKTRGQQVTLRCSPKSGHDTVSWYQQALGQGPQFIFQYYEEEERQRGNFPDRFSGHQFPNYSSELNVNALLLGDSALYLCASSGDRGRDTQYFGPGTRLTVL.

This clone was seen once. This chain uses TRBV10-3 with TRBJ1-1; D might be TRBD1 (6 bases). Trimming stripped 2 bases from V and 9 bases from J, with 7 bases between. The CDR3 consists of 11 residues. In germline, CDR1 is ENHRY, CDR2 SYGVKD. The CDR3 is CAISETGKAFF. The CDR3 DNA sequence: TGTGCCATCAGTGAGACAGGGAAAGCTTTCTTT.

V is TRBV5-1 and J is TRBJ2-7; D may be TRBD2 (6 bases). Germline V gene lookup returns CDR1 SGHRS and CDR2 YFSETQ. V lost 7 bases and J lost 5, with 16 bases in between. The CDR3 sequence is 13 residues long. The CDR3 sequence is CASRVRREDEQYF. Written as DNA, the CDR3 is TGCGCCAGCCGCGTCAGGAGGGAGGACGAGCAGTACTTC.

V usage is TRBV13 and J usage is TRBJ2-2; possibly TRBD1 for D (5 bases). Germline V lookup: CDR1 PRHDT, CDR2 FYEKMQ (reference sequence). This CDR3 has 15 amino acids. V was pared by 3 bases and J by 3 bases, with 11 bases between. CDR3 in DNA: TGTGCCAGCAGCTTGACAGAAAAACACACCGGGGAGCTGTTTTTT. The encoded protein is CASSLTEKHTGELFF. Drawing the rest from reference TRBV13 and TRBJ2-2, the complete variable domain is AAGVIQSPRHLIKEKRETATLKCYPIPRHDTVYWYQQGPGQDPQFLISFYEKMQSDKGSIPDRFSAQQFSDYHSELNMSSLELGDSALYFCASSLTEKHTGELFFGEGSRLTVL.

V usage is TRBV7-3 and J usage is TRBJ1-1; TRBD1 might be the D (5 bases). V lost 1 base and J lost 6, with 9 bases in between. The CDR3 contains 13 residues. CDR1 is SGHTA, CDR2 FQGTGA, per germline. This CDR3 is CASSLRGDSEAFF. DNA for the CDR3: TGTGCCAGCAGCTTAAGGGGGGATTCTGAAGCTTTCTTT.

This clone was seen a few times. V gene TRBV6-1 combines with J gene TRBJ1-6; unclear D gene. The CDR3 is 13 residues long. Germline V gene lookup returns CDR1 MNHNS and CDR2 SASEGT. V shed 2 bases and J shed 7 bases, with 6 bases lying between them. The CDR3 DNA follows: TGTGCCAGCAGTGAATTCGTGAATTCACCCCTCCACTTT. It translates to CASSEFVNSPLHF.

This clone was picked up a small number of times. The gene calls are TRBV2 and TRBJ2-7, with D perhaps TRBD2 (6 bases). This CDR3 has 13 amino acids. Germline V gives CDR1 SNHLY, CDR2 FYNNEI. Trimming stripped 6 bases from V and 3 bases from J, with 12 bases between. This CDR3 is CASSWDLGYEQYF. The CDR3 DNA reads as TGTGCCAGCAGCTGGGACTTAGGCTACGAGCAGTACTTC.

The chain links TRBV30 to TRBJ1-5; perhaps TRBD1 as D (5 bases). This CDR3 has 16 residues. Looked up from germline, CDR1 is GTSNPN and CDR2 is SVGIG (reference sequence). With 2 bases removed from V and 4 bases from J, the gap between germline ends came to 18 bases. The CDR3 DNA follows: TGTGCCTGGAGTCCCTCCGGGGACTTTCTTAATCAGCCCCAGCATTTT. Residues: CAWSPSGDFLNQPQHF.